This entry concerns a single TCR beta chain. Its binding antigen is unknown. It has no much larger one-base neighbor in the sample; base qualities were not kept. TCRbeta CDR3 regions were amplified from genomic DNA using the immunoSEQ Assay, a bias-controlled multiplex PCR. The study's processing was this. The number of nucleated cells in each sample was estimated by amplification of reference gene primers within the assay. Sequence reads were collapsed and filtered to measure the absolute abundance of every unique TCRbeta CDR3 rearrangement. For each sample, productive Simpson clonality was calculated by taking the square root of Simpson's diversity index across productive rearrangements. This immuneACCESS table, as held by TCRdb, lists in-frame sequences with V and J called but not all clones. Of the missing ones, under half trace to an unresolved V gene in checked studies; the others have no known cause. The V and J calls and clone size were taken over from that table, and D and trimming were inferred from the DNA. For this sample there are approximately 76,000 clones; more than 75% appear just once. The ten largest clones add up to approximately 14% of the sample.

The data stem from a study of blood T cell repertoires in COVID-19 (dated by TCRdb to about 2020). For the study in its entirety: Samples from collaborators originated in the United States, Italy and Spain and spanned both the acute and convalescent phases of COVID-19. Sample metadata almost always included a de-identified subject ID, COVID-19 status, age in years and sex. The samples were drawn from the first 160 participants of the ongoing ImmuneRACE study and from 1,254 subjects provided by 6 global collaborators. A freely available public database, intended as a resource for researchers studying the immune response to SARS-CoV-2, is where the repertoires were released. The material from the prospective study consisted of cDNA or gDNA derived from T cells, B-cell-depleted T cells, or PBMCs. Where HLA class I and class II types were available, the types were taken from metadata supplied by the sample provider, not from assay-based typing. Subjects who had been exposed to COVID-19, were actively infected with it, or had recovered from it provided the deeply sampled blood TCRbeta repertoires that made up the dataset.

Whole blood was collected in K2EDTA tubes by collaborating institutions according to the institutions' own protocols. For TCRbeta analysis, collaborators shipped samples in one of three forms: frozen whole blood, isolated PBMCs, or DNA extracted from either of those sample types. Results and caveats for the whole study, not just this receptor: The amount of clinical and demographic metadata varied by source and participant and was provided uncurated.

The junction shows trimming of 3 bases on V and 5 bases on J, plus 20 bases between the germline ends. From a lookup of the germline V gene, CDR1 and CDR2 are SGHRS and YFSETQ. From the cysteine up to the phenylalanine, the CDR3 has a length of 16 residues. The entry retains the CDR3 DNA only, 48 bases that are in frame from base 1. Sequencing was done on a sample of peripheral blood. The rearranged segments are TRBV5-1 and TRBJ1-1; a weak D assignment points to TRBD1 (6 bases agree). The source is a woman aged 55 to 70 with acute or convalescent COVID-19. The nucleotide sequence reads TGCGCCAGCAGCTCCAACTTCCAGGGGCTAGGTACTGAAGCTTTCTTT. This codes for CASSSNFQGLGTEAFF.